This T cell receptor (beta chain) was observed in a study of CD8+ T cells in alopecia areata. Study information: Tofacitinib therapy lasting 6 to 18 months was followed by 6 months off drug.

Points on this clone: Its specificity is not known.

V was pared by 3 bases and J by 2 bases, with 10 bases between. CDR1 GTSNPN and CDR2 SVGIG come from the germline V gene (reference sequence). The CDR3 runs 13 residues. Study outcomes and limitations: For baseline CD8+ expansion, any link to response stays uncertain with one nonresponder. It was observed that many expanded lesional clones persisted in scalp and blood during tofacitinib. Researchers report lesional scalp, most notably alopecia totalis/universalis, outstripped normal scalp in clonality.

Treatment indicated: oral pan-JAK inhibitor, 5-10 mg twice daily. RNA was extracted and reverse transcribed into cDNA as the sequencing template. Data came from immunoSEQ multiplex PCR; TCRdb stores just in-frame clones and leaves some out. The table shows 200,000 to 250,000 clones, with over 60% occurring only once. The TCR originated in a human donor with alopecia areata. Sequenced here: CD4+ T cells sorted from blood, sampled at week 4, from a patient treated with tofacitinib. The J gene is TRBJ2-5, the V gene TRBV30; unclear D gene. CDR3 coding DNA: TGTGCCTGGAGCCCCGGGTTACAAGAGACCCAGTACTTC. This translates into CAWSPGLQETQYF.